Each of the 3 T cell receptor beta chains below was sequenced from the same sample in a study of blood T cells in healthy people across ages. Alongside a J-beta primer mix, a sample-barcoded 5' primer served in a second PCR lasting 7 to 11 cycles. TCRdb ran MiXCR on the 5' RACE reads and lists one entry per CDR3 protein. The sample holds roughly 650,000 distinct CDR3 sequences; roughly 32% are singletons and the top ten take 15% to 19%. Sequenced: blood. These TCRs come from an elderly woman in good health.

The CDR3 region is CSGARAVGEQYF. CDR3 DNA sequence: TGCAGTGGGGCCCGGGCCGTGGGTGAGCAGTACTTC. V is TRBV20-1 and J is TRBJ2-5; D is unclear. Trimming took off 7 bases at V and 11 bases at J, with 20 bases between the two ends. The V gene's germline CDR1 is DFQATT and CDR2 SNEGSKA (reference sequence). There are 12 residues in the CDR3.

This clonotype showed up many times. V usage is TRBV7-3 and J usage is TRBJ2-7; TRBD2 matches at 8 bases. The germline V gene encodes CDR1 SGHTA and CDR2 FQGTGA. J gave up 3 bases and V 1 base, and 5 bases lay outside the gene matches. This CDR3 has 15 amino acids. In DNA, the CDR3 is TGTGCCAGCAGCTTAATCCGGGGGGGGAGCTACGAGCAGTACTTC. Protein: CASSLIRGGSYEQYF.

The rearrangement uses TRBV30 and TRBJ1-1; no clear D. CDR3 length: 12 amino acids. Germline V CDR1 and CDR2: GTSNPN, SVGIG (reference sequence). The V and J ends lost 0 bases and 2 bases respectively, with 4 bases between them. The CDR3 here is CAWSVGNTEAFF. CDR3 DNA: TGTGCCTGGAGTGTAGGTAACACTGAAGCTTTCTTT.